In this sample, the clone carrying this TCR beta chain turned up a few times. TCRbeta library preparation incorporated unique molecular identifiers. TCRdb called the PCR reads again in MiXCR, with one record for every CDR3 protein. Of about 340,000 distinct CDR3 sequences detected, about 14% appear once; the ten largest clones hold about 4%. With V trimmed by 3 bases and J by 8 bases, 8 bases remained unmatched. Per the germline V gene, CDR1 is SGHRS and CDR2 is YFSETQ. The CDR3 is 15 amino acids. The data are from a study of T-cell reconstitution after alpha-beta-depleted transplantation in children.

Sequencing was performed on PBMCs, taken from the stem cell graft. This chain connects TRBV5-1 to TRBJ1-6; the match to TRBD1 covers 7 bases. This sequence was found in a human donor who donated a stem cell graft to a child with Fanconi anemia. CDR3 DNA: TGCGCCAGCAGCTCTATGACAGGGACTGATTCACCCCTCCACTTT. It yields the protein CASSSMTGTDSPLHF. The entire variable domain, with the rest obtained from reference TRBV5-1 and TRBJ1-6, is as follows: KAGVTQTPRYLIKTRGQQVTLSCSPISGHRSVSWYQQTPGQGLQFLFEYFSETQRNKGNFPGRFSGRQFSNSRSEMNVSTLELGDSALYLCASSSMTGTDSPLHFGNGTRLTVT.